This entry features one T cell receptor beta chain sequence. Its antigen is still unknown. The germline gene is not matched at one end of the junction; a read error may be the cause. This sample also contains other DNA sequences that code for the same CDR3. The High Capacity cDNA Reverse Transcription Kit was used to reverse transcribe all of the isolated RNA, meaning that expressed TCRB transcripts were what got sequenced. Deep immunoSEQ sequencing was applied to naive, central memory and regulatory T cell samples, giving an average of about 3.6 million total reads per sample. After sorted cells were lysed in RLT buffer, RNA was extracted with DNase-treated RNeasy Micro or Mini kits, with the choice depending on cell number. Each cell subset was processed on its own to prevent cross-contamination, while patient and healthy donor samples were processed together. TCRB sequences were amplified from cDNA with the immunoSEQ multiplex PCR, producing 87-bp fragments spanning the CDR3 region. Amplicons were sequenced on the Illumina HiSeq platform. The original pipeline was this. PCR bias was corrected computationally using synthetic template baselines, and reads within Hamming distance 2 were collapsed, with unmergeable singletons discarded. Reads were aligned to IMGT to assign V, D and J genes, CDR3 length, and insertions or deletions at six rearrangement sites. Within each subset, clonotype counts were normalized to sorted cell number, and only after that were true diversity and Gini coefficients computed with the tcR R package. The overlap coefficient, calculated on TCRB nucleotide sequences, was used to quantify repertoire sharing. In TCRdb, the immuneACCESS table is reduced to in-frame sequences with V and J assigned. These tables do not hold every clone; where another copy was compared, an unresolved V gene accounts for under half, and the others remain unexplained. V, J and clone size were drawn from that table, and D and trimming were deduced from the DNA. In this sample the table shows approximately 26,000 clones, around three fifths of which occur a single time. The ten largest clones take up 2% to 2.5% of the sample.

The CDR3 holds 13 amino acids from the cysteine to the phenylalanine. Only the CDR3 region is kept as DNA, spanning 39 bases read in frame from base 1. Reading the germline V gene (reference sequence) gives CDR1 SEHNR and CDR2 FQNEAQ. These data originate in a study of beta chain features in type 1 diabetes (dated by TCRdb to 2016 to 2019). For the wider study: Mean age, gender distribution, total cell number and subset yield were not different between patients and healthy donors. A total of 85 million to 110 million sorted cells were examined across all samples, and RNA yield correlated strongly with the number of cells per subset. In the study, recently diagnosed type 1 diabetes patients and matched healthy donors were compared on the TCRB repertoires of their sorted circulating CD4+ T cell subsets. Naive and central memory subsets were obtained from all 30 or so donors, but regulatory and stem cell-like memory subsets were isolated from only 8 patients and 8 healthy donors.

General study outcomes and caveats: A moderate but significant shortening of TCRB CDR3 length was observed in type 1 diabetes patients in all four CD4+ subsets. Because cDNA rather than genomic DNA was sequenced, highly expressing activated cells could have been over-represented, although no difference in activation and CD3 levels was found between groups. Shorter templates might be favored by PCR, yet because patient and control samples were amplified and corrected together, any such skew would affect both groups equally. Naive, central memory and regulatory TCRB repertoires appeared to be more alike among patients than among healthy donors. HLA sub-analyses involved small numbers of individuals, so any influence of HLA type on TCRB rearrangement remained unresolved. At VDJ recombination sites, patients with type 1 diabetes made fewer insertions and deleted more nucleotides, a pattern implying thymic rearrangement abnormalities.

A single peripheral blood draw of 90 to 150 mL on average was collected from each donor into heparinised tubes. Naive, central memory, regulatory and stem cell-like memory CD4+ T cells were sorted on a BD FACSAria II using a panel including CD45RO, CCR7, CD25, CD127, CD95 and CD27. All sorted populations exceeded 95% purity. PBMCs were isolated right away by Lymphoprep density gradient centrifugation and were stained directly, without culture. So that batch effects would be minimized, each experiment stained and sorted samples in pairs, pairing one healthy donor with one patient. The sequence links TRBV7-9 to TRBJ1-1, with the identity of the D gene unclear. Sequences were obtained from Tregs from blood. The cell subset or site label here, explained by the study, means: regulatory CD4+ T cells. The source of this sequence is a woman under 40 with type 1 diabetes. The CDR3: CASRYSMNTEAFF. The DNA sequence is TGCGCCAGCAGGTACAGCATGAACACTGAAGCTTTCTTT.